A selection of T cell receptor beta chains follows, all from one sample in a study of shared T cell receptors in the human thymus. Sequencing was performed with immunoSEQ multiplex PCR; in TCRdb, only in-frame clones are kept and a portion is missing. The repertoire consists of more than 300,000 clones, with 85% to 95% occurring once and the leading ten covering roughly 0.02%. The sequenced sample consisted of thymocytes. Source of these receptors: a human donor. Each CDR3 is given with its conserved first and last residue. Each record gives: V gene, clone size, CDR3 length, J gene, D gene, CDR3 protein, CDR3 DNA. A D gene is named only where the DNA matches it firmly. The size of a clone is reported for some rows only, either as once, few or many, or as a class for expanded clones.

V gene: TRBV27
clone size: NA
CDR3 length: 17
J gene: TRBJ2-7
D gene: TRBD2
CDR3 protein: CASSLYRAGVPSNEQYF
CDR3 DNA: TGTGCCAGCAGTTTGTATCGGGCGGGGGTCCCTAGTAACGAGCAGTACTTC

V gene: TRBV6-6
clone size: NA
CDR3 length: 14
J gene: TRBJ2-7
D gene: NA
CDR3 protein: CASSFTTGSYEQYF
CDR3 DNA: TGTGCCAGCAGTTTTACGACAGGTTCCTACGAGCAGTACTTC

V gene: TRBV7-2
clone size: NA
CDR3 length: 16
J gene: TRBJ1-2
D gene: TRBD1
CDR3 protein: CASSLALAGGAYGYTF
CDR3 DNA: TGTGCCAGCAGCTTAGCGCTGGCAGGGGGTGCCTATGGCTACACCTTC

V gene: TRBV19
clone size: NA
CDR3 length: 13
J gene: TRBJ2-5
D gene: NA
CDR3 protein: CASRTSHKETQYF
CDR3 DNA: TGTGCCAGTAGGACGAGCCACAAGGAGACCCAGTACTTC

V gene: TRBV6-5
clone size: few
CDR3 length: 15
J gene: TRBJ1-2
D gene: TRBD1
CDR3 protein: CASSYSNRGYYGYTF
CDR3 DNA: TGTGCCAGCAGTTACTCCAACAGGGGATACTATGGCTACACCTTC

V gene: TRBV30
clone size: NA
CDR3 length: 14
J gene: TRBJ1-2
D gene: NA
CDR3 protein: CAWARVQGVYGYTF
CDR3 DNA: TGTGCCTGGGCCCGGGTCCAGGGAGTCTATGGCTACACCTTC

V gene: TRBV28
clone size: NA
CDR3 length: 17
J gene: TRBJ1-3
D gene: NA
CDR3 protein: CASSSGHYGSSGNTIYF
CDR3 DNA: TGTGCCAGCAGTTCAGGACACTACGGTAGCTCTGGAAACACCATATATTTT

V gene: TRBV5-6
clone size: NA
CDR3 length: 15
J gene: TRBJ1-3
D gene: NA
CDR3 protein: CASTWRLSSGNTIYF
CDR3 DNA: TGTGCCAGCACCTGGCGGCTTAGCTCTGGAAACACCATATATTTT

V gene: TRBV15
clone size: NA
CDR3 length: 15
J gene: TRBJ2-7
D gene: NA
CDR3 protein: CATSRGGPHPHEQYF
CDR3 DNA: TGTGCCACCAGCAGGGGGGGGCCCCATCCCCACGAGCAGTACTTC

V gene: TRBV2
clone size: NA
CDR3 length: 14
J gene: TRBJ2-7
D gene: TRBD2
CDR3 protein: CASSEAWGRDEQYF
CDR3 DNA: TGTGCCAGCAGTGAAGCCTGGGGGAGGGACGAGCAGTACTTC

V gene: TRBV7-9
clone size: NA
CDR3 length: 14
J gene: TRBJ2-7
D gene: TRBD1
CDR3 protein: CASSLRDRGHEQYF
CDR3 DNA: TGTGCCAGCAGCTTACGGGACAGGGGGCACGAGCAGTACTTC

V gene: TRBV5-3
clone size: NA
CDR3 length: 16
J gene: TRBJ2-2
D gene: NA
CDR3 protein: CAPGRAGWFRTGELFF
CDR3 DNA: TGTGCCCCTGGCAGGGCGGGATGGTTTCGCACCGGGGAGCTGTTTTTT

V gene: TRBV5-3
clone size: NA
CDR3 length: 16
J gene: TRBJ2-7
D gene: NA
CDR3 protein: CARSLAGIRGKGEQYF
CDR3 DNA: TGTGCCAGAAGCTTGGCCGGGATCCGGGGGAAGGGCGAGCAGTACTTC

V gene: TRBV7-9
clone size: NA
CDR3 length: 13
J gene: TRBJ1-2
D gene: NA
CDR3 protein: CASSFDHNYGYTF
CDR3 DNA: TGTGCCAGCAGCTTTGATCATAACTATGGCTACACCTTC

V gene: TRBV30
clone size: NA
CDR3 length: 14
J gene: TRBJ2-3
D gene: TRBD2
CDR3 protein: CAWSPSGKTDTQYF
CDR3 DNA: TGTGCCTGGAGCCCTAGCGGGAAAACAGATACGCAGTATTTT

V gene: TRBV5-1
clone size: NA
CDR3 length: 16
J gene: TRBJ2-7
D gene: NA
CDR3 protein: CASSFGARDTSYEQYF
CDR3 DNA: TGCGCCAGCAGCTTCGGAGCTCGGGACACCTCCTACGAGCAGTACTTC

V gene: TRBV6-5
clone size: NA
CDR3 length: 15
J gene: TRBJ2-7
D gene: NA
CDR3 protein: CASSYSTQVLYEQYF
CDR3 DNA: TGTGCCAGCAGTTACTCGACCCAGGTACTCTACGAGCAGTACTTC

V gene: TRBV7-7
clone size: NA
CDR3 length: 17
J gene: TRBJ2-1
D gene: TRBD2
CDR3 protein: CASSLGVKREGHNEQFF
CDR3 DNA: TGTGCCAGCAGCTTAGGGGTCAAGCGGGAGGGCCACAATGAGCAGTTCTTC

V gene: TRBV28
clone size: NA
CDR3 length: 14
J gene: TRBJ2-7
D gene: NA
CDR3 protein: CASSPVWGVYEQYF
CDR3 DNA: TGTGCCAGCAGTCCAGTTTGGGGGGTCTACGAGCAGTACTTC

V gene: TRBV6-4
clone size: NA
CDR3 length: 15
J gene: TRBJ2-1
D gene: NA
CDR3 protein: CASSDSRGGGNEQFF
CDR3 DNA: TGTGCCAGCAGTGACTCCCGGGGAGGGGGCAATGAGCAGTTCTTC

V gene: TRBV27
clone size: NA
CDR3 length: 14
J gene: TRBJ2-7
D gene: NA
CDR3 protein: CASSFLQGTYEQYF
CDR3 DNA: TGTGCCAGCAGTTTCCTACAGGGAACCTACGAGCAGTACTTC

V gene: TRBV5-8
clone size: NA
CDR3 length: 11
J gene: TRBJ2-7
D gene: NA
CDR3 protein: CASSPAYEQYF
CDR3 DNA: TGTGCCAGCAGCCCCGCCTACGAGCAGTACTTC

V gene: TRBV4-1
clone size: NA
CDR3 length: 18
J gene: TRBJ2-7
D gene: NA
CDR3 protein: CASSQDFSLYRATYEQYF
CDR3 DNA: TGCGCCAGCAGCCAAGATTTCTCGTTATACAGGGCCACCTACGAGCAGTACTTC

V gene: TRBV28
clone size: NA
CDR3 length: 16
J gene: TRBJ1-2
D gene: NA
CDR3 protein: CASRRGVEKVRYGYTF
CDR3 DNA: TGTGCCAGTCGAAGGGGGGTGGAGAAGGTTCGGTATGGCTACACCTTC

V gene: TRBV19
clone size: NA
CDR3 length: 17
J gene: TRBJ1-1
D gene: NA
CDR3 protein: CASSHHNRGSMNTEAFF
CDR3 DNA: TGTGCCAGTAGTCACCACAACAGAGGATCCATGAACACTGAAGCTTTCTTT

V gene: TRBV5-4
clone size: NA
CDR3 length: 16
J gene: TRBJ2-1
D gene: NA
CDR3 protein: CASSLAKGREWNEQFF
CDR3 DNA: TGTGCCAGCAGCTTGGCCAAGGGTAGGGAATGGAATGAGCAGTTCTTC

V gene: TRBV28
clone size: NA
CDR3 length: 22
J gene: TRBJ2-1
D gene: TRBD2
CDR3 protein: CASSLSARLGGSGGPLENEQFF
CDR3 DNA: TGTGCCAGCAGTTTATCGGCCAGACTAGGAGGTTCGGGGGGGCCCTTAGAGAATGAGCAGTTCTTC

V gene: TRBV20-1
clone size: once
CDR3 length: 11
J gene: TRBJ2-3
D gene: NA
CDR3 protein: CSAGRKGREYF
CDR3 DNA: TGCAGTGCGGGGAGAAAGGGACGAGAGTATTTT

V gene: TRBV11-3
clone size: NA
CDR3 length: 17
J gene: TRBJ2-1
D gene: TRBD1
CDR3 protein: CASSSVGRGRGNNEQFF
CDR3 DNA: TGTGCCAGCAGCTCCGTCGGCAGGGGGCGAGGGAACAATGAGCAGTTCTTC

V gene: TRBV6-5
clone size: NA
CDR3 length: 15
J gene: TRBJ2-7
D gene: TRBD2
CDR3 protein: CASSYRTSGRYEQYF
CDR3 DNA: TGTGCCAGCAGTTACAGGACTAGCGGGCGTTACGAGCAGTACTTC

V gene: TRBV5-1
clone size: NA
CDR3 length: 16
J gene: TRBJ2-7
D gene: TRBD1
CDR3 protein: CASSLASGDRTYEQYF
CDR3 DNA: TGCGCCAGCAGCTTGGCTTCCGGGGACAGAACCTACGAGCAGTACTTC

V gene: TRBV11-2
clone size: once
CDR3 length: 17
J gene: TRBJ1-4
D gene: NA
CDR3 protein: CASSLVVRTVLNEKLFF
CDR3 DNA: TGTGCCAGCAGCTTAGTTGTTCGGACAGTCCTTAATGAAAAACTGTTTTTT

V gene: TRBV7-2
clone size: NA
CDR3 length: 17
J gene: TRBJ1-4
D gene: TRBD1
CDR3 protein: CASSLAVKDRGVEKLFF
CDR3 DNA: TGTGCCAGCAGCTTAGCGGTTAAGGACAGGGGGGTTGAAAAACTGTTTTTT

V gene: TRBV13
clone size: NA
CDR3 length: 16
J gene: TRBJ1-1
D gene: TRBD1
CDR3 protein: CASSSTPTGGRTEAFF
CDR3 DNA: TGTGCCAGCAGCTCGACCCCGACAGGGGGTCGCACTGAAGCTTTCTTT

V gene: TRBV29-1
clone size: NA
CDR3 length: 14
J gene: TRBJ2-6
D gene: NA
CDR3 protein: CSVVPSSGANVLTF
CDR3 DNA: TGCAGCGTTGTTCCGAGCTCTGGGGCCAACGTCCTGACTTTC

V gene: TRBV28
clone size: NA
CDR3 length: 13
J gene: TRBJ2-7
D gene: TRBD1
CDR3 protein: CASSWTGSGEQYF
CDR3 DNA: TGTGCCAGCAGTTGGACAGGATCAGGGGAGCAGTACTTC

V gene: TRBV11-2
clone size: NA
CDR3 length: 19
J gene: TRBJ1-3
D gene: NA
CDR3 protein: CASSCQLALQASSGNTIYF
CDR3 DNA: TGTGCCAGCAGCTGTCAGCTGGCTCTACAGGCCTCCTCTGGAAACACCATATATTTT

V gene: TRBV7-6
clone size: NA
CDR3 length: 17
J gene: TRBJ2-1
D gene: TRBD2
CDR3 protein: CASSPKGAGSIYNEQFF
CDR3 DNA: TGTGCCAGCAGCCCTAAGGGAGCGGGATCGATCTACAATGAGCAGTTCTTC

V gene: TRBV9
clone size: NA
CDR3 length: 11
J gene: TRBJ2-3
D gene: NA
CDR3 protein: CASSVGDTQYF
CDR3 DNA: TGTGCCAGCAGCGTAGGGGATACGCAGTATTTT

V gene: TRBV7-2
clone size: NA
CDR3 length: 17
J gene: TRBJ2-4
D gene: NA
CDR3 protein: CASSLAPDGLAKNIQYF
CDR3 DNA: TGTGCCAGCAGCTTAGCACCGGACGGCTTAGCCAAAAACATTCAGTACTTC

V gene: TRBV12-5
clone size: NA
CDR3 length: 18
J gene: TRBJ1-1
D gene: NA
CDR3 protein: CASGLSGPIQAMGTEAFF
CDR3 DNA: TGTGCTAGTGGTCTCTCCGGGCCGATACAGGCCATGGGGACTGAAGCTTTCTTT

V gene: TRBV28
clone size: NA
CDR3 length: 12
J gene: TRBJ2-1
D gene: NA
CDR3 protein: CASSFKGGEQFF
CDR3 DNA: TGTGCCAGCAGTTTTAAGGGCGGGGAGCAGTTCTTC